This T cell receptor beta chain stems from a study of tissue T cells after allogeneic stem cell transplantation. Background on the study: Pathologist review favored tissue samples showing histologically apparent lymphocytes.

V was clipped by 4 bases and J by 4 bases; unmatched bases: 4. CDR1 is LNHDA and CDR2 is SQIVND in the germline V gene (reference sequence). There are 14 residues in the CDR3. This table comes from immunoSEQ multiplex PCR, and its TCRdb copy is limited to in-frame clones, with some not included. The data show 10,000 or so clones, approximately 59% seen once. To note about this clone: Its antigen is not identified.

Study conclusions and caveats: Alloreactivity or antigen specificity of tissue TCRs was not determined; some clones might be host cells.

The chain employs TRBV19 and TRBJ2-1; 7 bases line up with TRBD2. Sample: tissue from the ileum, taken at autopsy. This TCR derives from a woman between 18 and 50 years old with breast cancer. The CDR3 spells CASSNPSGYNEQFF. CDR3 sequence (DNA): TGTGCCAGTAGTAATCCTAGCGGTTACAATGAGCAGTTCTTC. Based on the CDR3 plus reference TRBV19 and TRBJ2-1, the full variable domain is DGGITQSPKYLFRKEGQNVTLSCEQNLNHDAMYWYRQDPGQGLRLIYYSQIVNDFQKGDIAEGYSVSREKKESFPLTVTSAQKNPTAFYLCASSNPSGYNEQFFGPGTRLTVL.